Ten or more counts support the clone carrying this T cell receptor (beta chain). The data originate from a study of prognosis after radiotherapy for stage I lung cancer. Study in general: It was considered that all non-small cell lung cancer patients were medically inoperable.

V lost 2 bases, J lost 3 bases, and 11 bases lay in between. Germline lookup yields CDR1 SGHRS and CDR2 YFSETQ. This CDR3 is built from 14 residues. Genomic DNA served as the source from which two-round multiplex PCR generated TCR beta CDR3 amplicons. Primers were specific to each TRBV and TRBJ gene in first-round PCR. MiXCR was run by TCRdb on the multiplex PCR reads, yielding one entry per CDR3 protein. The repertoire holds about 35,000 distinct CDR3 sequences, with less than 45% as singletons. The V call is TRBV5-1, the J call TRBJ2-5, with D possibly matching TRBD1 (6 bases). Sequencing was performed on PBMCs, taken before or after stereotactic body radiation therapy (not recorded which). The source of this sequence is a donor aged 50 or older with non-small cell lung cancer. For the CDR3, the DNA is TGCGCCAGCAGCTTCGGGACAACTGAAGAGACCCAGTACTTC. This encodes CASSFGTTEETQYF.